This T cell receptor beta chain was obtained from a study of T cell repertoires in cytomegalovirus infection. Overall study: Public TCR beta signatures indicated both CMV infection and matching HLA type.

Findings and limits, study-wide: In two of eight donors, the top clonotype was HLA-C-restricted CMV-specific. Adding up the frequency of public TCR beta families identified people who carried CMV plus the relevant HLA.

The CDR3 sequence is 15 residues long. Germline V lookup: CDR1 SGHTA, CDR2 FQGNSA. The ends were cut back, 4 bases at V and 2 bases at J, with 12 bases in the middle. Note on this clonotype: Its antigen is as yet unknown.

TCRdb processed the reads anew with MiXCR; each CDR3 protein has one entry. This table holds about 830,000 distinct CDR3 sequences, over 25% found once. The origin of this receptor is a human donor in good health (CMV status not recorded). Some clones in this sample may be carry-over from other donors' samples. The chain is built from TRBV7-2 and TRBJ1-3; D not resolved. The input for sequencing was cultured CD8+ T cells from PBMCs, taken from culture after CMV antigen stimulation. This CDR3 reads CASSSLDGPGNTIYF. Written as DNA, the CDR3 is TGTGCCAGCAGCTCCCTGGACGGTCCTGGAAACACCATATATTTT.